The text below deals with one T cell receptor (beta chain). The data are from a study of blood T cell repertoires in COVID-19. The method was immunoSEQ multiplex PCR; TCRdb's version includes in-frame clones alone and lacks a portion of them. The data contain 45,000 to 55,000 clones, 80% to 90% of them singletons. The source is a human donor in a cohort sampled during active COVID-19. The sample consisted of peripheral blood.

The CDR3 coding sequence is TGTGCCTGGAGTGTACTGCGGCAGGGGGCAGAGGCTTTCTTT. It specifies CAWSVLRQGAEAFF. The chain has TRBV30 and TRBJ1-1, with 8 positions matching TRBD1. This CDR3 is 14 amino acids long. J gave up 11 bases and V 0 bases, and 11 bases lay outside the gene matches. Looked up from germline, CDR1 is GTSNPN and CDR2 is SVGIG (reference sequence). Based on the CDR3 plus reference TRBV30 and TRBJ1-1, the full variable domain is SQTIHQWPATLVQPVGSPLSLECTVEGTSNPNLYWYRQAAGRGLQLLFYSVGIGQISSEVPQNLSASRPQDRQFILSSKKLLLSDSGFYLCAWSVLRQGAEAFFGQGTRLTVV.